This T cell receptor (beta chain) emerged from a study of response to subunit inactivated influenza vaccine. One entry per CDR3 protein results from TCRdb running MiXCR on the RT-PCR reads. The data show hundreds of thousands of distinct CDR3 sequences, approximately 14% seen once. This CDR3 is 15 amino acids long. V was clipped by 3 bases and J by 4 bases; unmatched bases: 6. About this clonotype: Its antigen is unknown.

General study points: Only a handful of new T cells, the authors suggested, are recruited with each seasonal influenza vaccination.

The chain combines TRBV12-3 or TRBV12-4 with TRBJ1-2, with 9 bases lining up with TRBD1. This sequence originates from a man aged 50-59 years who received an inactivated influenza vaccine. The sample here was PBMCs from blood, taken 14 to 15 days before vaccination. CDR3 DNA sequence: TGTGCCAGCAGTTTTAGGACAGGGGTAACCTATGGCTACACCTTC. This encodes CASSFRTGVTYGYTF.